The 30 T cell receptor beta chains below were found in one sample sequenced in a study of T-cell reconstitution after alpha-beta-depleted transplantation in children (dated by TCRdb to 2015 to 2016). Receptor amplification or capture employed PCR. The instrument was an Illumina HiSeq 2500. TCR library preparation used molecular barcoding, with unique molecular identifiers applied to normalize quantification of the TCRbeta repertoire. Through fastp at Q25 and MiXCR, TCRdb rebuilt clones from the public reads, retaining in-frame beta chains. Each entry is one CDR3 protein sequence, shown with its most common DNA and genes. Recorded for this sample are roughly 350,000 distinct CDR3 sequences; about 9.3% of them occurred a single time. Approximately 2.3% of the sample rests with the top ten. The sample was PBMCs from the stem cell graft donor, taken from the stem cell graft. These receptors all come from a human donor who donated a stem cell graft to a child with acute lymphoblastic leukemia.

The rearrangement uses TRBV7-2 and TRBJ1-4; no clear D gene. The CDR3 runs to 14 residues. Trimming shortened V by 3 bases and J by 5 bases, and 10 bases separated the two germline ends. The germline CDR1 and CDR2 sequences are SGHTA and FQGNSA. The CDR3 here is CASSLDRGNEKLFF. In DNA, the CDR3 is TGTGCCAGCAGCTTGGACCGAGGGAATGAAAAACTGTTTTTT.

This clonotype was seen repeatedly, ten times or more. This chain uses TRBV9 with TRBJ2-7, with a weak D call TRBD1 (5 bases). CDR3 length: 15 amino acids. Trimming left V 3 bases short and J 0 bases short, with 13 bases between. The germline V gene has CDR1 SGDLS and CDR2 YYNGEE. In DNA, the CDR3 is TGTGCCAGCAGCGCCGGTCTCGACAGCTCCTACGAGCAGTACTTC. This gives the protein CASSAGLDSSYEQYF.

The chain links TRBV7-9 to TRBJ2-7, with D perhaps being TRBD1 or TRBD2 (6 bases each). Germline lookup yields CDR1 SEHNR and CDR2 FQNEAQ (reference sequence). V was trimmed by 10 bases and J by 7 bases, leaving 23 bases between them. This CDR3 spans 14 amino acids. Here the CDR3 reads CATEGVLPLAEQYF. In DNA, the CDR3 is TGTGCCACGGAGGGGGTTCTACCCCTGGCGGAGCAGTACTTC.

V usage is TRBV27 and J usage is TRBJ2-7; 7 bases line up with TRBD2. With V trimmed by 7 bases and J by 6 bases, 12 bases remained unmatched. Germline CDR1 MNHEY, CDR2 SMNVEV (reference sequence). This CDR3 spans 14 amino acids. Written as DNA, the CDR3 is TGTGCCAGCACCCTTGGGAGGGCCGGATCCGAGCAGTACTTC. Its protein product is CASTLGRAGSEQYF.

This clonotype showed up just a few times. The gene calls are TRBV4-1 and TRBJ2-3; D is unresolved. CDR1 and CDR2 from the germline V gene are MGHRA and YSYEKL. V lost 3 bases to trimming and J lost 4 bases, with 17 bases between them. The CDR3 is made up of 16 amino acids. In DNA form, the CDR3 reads TGCGCCAGCAGCCAGGATCCCGGTACTGTGGCAGATACGCAGTATTTT. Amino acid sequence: CASSQDPGTVADTQYF.

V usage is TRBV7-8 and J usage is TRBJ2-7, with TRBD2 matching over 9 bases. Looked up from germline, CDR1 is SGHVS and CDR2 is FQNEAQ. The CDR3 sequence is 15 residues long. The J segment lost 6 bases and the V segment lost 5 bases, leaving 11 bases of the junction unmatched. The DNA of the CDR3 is TGTGCCAGCAGCCCTAGGGGTAGCGGGAGCCCCGAGCAGTACTTC. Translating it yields CASSPRGSGSPEQYF.

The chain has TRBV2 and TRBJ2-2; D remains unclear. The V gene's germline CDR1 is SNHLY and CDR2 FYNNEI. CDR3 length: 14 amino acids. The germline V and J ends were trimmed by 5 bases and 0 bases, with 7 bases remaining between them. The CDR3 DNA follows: TGTGCCAGCAGTCCCCCGACGAACACCGGGGAGCTGTTTTTT. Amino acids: CASSPPTNTGELFF.

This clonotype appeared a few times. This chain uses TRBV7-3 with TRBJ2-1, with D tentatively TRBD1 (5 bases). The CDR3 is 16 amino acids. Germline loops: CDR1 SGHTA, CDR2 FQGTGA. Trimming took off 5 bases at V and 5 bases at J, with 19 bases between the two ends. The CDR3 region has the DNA TGTGCCAGCAGCGCCCAGGGCTTTGTGGATCACAATGAGCAGTTCTTC. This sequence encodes CASSAQGFVDHNEQFF.

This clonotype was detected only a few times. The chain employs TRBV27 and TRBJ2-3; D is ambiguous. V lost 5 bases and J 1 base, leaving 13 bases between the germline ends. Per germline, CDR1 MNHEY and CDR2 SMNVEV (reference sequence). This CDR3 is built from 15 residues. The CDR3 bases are TGTGCCAGCAGTCCGGTCCAAGCTGGCACAGATACGCAGTATTTT. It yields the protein CASSPVQAGTDTQYF.

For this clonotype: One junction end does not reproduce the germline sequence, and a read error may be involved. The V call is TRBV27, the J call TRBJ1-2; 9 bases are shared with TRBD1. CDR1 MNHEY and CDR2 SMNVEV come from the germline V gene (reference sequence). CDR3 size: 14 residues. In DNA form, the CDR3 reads TGTGCCAGCAGGACCACAGGGGGCAACTATGGCGACACCTTC. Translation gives CASRTTGGNYGDTF.

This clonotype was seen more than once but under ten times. The CDR3: CASKNLGGRAHEQYF. In nucleotides, the CDR3 is TGTGCCAGTAAAAACCTTGGGGGGAGGGCACACGAGCAGTACTTC. The V gene is TRBV6-1, the J gene TRBJ2-7; TRBD2 aligns across 7 bases. V was pared by 9 bases and J by 5 bases, with 16 bases of the junction left unmatched. The CDR3 is 15 residues long. Germline CDR1 reads MNHNS; CDR2 reads SASEGT.

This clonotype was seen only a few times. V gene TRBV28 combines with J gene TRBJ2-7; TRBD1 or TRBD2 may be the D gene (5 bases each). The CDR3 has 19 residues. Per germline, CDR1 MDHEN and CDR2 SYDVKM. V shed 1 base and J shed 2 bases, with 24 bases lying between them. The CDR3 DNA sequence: TGTGCCAGCAGTTTATTGGTAATGAGCGTGGGGACGGAACCCTACGAGCAGTACTTC. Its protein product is CASSLLVMSVGTEPYEQYF.

For the CDR3, the DNA is TGTGCCATCAGTGAAGGATCGGGCAGGGGCATCCAAGAGACCCAGTACTTC. Translation gives CAISEGSGRGIQETQYF. The V call is TRBV10-3, the J call TRBJ2-5, with D tentatively TRBD1 (6 bases). V lost 3 bases and J lost 1, with 18 bases in between. The germline gives CDR1 ENHRY, CDR2 SYGVKD. The CDR3 covers 17 residues.

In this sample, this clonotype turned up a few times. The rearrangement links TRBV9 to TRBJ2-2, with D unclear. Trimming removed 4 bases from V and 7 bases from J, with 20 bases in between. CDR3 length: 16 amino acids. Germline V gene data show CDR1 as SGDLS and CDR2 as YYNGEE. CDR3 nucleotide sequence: TGTGCCAGCAGCAGCACGCTGGGCTCAGCACACGGGGAGCTGTTTTTT. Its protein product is CASSSTLGSAHGELFF.

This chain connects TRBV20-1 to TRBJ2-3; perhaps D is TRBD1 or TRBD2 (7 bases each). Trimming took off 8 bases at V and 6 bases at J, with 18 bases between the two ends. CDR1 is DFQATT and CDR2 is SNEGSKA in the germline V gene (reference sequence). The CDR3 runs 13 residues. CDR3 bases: TGCAGTTCCCTAAGGGGAGGGGGCGATACGCAGTATTTT. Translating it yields CSSLRGGGDTQYF.

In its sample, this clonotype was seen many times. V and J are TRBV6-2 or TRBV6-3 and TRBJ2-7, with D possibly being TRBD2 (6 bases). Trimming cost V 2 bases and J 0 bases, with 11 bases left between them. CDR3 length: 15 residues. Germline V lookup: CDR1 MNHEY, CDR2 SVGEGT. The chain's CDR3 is CASSYSGSSSYEQYF. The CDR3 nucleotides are TGTGCCAGCAGTTACAGCGGGTCTAGCTCCTACGAGCAGTACTTC.

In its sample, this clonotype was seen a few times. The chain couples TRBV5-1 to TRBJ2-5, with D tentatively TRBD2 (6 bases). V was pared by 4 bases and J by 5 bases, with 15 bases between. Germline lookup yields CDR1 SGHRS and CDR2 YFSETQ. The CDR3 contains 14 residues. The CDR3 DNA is TGCGCCAGCAGCCCATCGACTAGTTTGGAGACCCAGTACTTC. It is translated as CASSPSTSLETQYF. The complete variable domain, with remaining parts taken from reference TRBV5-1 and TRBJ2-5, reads KAGVTQTPRYLIKTRGQQVTLSCSPISGHRSVSWYQQTPGQGLQFLFEYFSETQRNKGNFPGRFSGRQFSNSRSEMNVSTLELGDSALYLCASSPSTSLETQYFGPGTRLLVL.

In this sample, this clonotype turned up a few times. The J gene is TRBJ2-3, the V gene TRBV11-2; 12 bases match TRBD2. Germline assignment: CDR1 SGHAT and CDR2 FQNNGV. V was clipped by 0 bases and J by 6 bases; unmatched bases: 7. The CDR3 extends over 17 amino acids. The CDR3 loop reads CASSLEPSGRARDTQYF. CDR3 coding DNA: TGTGCCAGCAGCTTAGAGCCTAGCGGGAGGGCCAGGGATACGCAGTATTTT.

CDR3 loop: CSVDYGTGDSTDTQYF. DNA of the CDR3: TGCAGCGTCGACTACGGGACCGGCGATTCCACAGATACGCAGTATTTT. This chain links TRBV29-1 with TRBJ2-3; D is perhaps TRBD1 or TRBD2 (5 bases each). Germline V gives CDR1 SQVTM, CDR2 ANQGSEA. The CDR3 covers 16 residues. The V and J ends lost 6 bases and 2 bases respectively, with 21 bases between them.

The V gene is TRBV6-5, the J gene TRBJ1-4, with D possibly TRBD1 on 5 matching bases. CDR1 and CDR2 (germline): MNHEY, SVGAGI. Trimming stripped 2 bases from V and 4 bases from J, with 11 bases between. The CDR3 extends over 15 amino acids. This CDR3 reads CASSYDGGFNEKLFF. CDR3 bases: TGTGCCAGCAGTTACGACGGGGGATTTAATGAAAAACTGTTTTTT.

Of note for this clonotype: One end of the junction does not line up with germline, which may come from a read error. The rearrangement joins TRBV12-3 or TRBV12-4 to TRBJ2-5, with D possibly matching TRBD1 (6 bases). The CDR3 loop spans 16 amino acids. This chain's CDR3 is CASSFVRGRGGETRYF. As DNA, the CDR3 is TGTGCCAGCAGTTTCGTCAGGGGTAGAGGAGGAGAGACCCGGTACTTC.

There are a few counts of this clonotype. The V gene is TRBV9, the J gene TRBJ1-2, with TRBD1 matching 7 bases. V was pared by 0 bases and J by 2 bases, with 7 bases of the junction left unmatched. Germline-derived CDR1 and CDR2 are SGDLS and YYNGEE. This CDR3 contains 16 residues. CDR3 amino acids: CASSVAQDRSNYGYTF. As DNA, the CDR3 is TGTGCCAGCAGCGTAGCCCAGGACAGGTCCAACTATGGCTACACCTTC.

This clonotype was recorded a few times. CDR3 in amino acids: CASSLPIQGGGRNTEAFF. Here the CDR3 DNA reads TGTGCCAGCAGCTTGCCCATACAGGGCGGTGGGCGGAACACTGAAGCTTTCTTT. This chain joins TRBV11-3 and TRBJ1-1; D may be TRBD1 (6 bases). With 3 bases removed from V and 1 base from J, the gap between germline ends came to 21 bases. This CDR3 contains 18 residues. Germline V CDR1 and CDR2: SGHNT, YENEEA.

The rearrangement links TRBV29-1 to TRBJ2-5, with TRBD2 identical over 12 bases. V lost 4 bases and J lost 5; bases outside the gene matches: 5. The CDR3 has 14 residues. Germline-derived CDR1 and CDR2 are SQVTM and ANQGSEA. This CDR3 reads CSVVLAGGLETQYF. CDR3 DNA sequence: TGCAGCGTTGTTCTAGCGGGAGGGCTGGAGACCCAGTACTTC.

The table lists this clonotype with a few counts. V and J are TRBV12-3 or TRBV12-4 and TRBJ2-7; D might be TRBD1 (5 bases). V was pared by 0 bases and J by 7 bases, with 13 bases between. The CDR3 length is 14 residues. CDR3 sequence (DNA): TGTGCCAGCAGTTTAGCGGACAATCCGAGGGAGCAGTACTTC. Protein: CASSLADNPREQYF.

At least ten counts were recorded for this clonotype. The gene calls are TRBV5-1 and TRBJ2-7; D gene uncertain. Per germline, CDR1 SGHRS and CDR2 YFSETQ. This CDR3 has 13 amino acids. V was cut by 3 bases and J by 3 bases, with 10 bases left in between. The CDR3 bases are TGCGCCAGCAGCTCCCAGACTGGCTACGAGCAGTACTTC. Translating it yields CASSSQTGYEQYF.

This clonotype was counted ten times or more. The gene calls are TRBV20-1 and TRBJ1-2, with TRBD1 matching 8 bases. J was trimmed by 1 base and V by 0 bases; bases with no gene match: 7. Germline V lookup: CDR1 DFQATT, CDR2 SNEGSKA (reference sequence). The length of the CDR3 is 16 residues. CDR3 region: CSARDPATGVNYGYTF. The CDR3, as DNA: TGCAGTGCTAGAGATCCCGCGACAGGGGTTAACTATGGCTACACCTTC.

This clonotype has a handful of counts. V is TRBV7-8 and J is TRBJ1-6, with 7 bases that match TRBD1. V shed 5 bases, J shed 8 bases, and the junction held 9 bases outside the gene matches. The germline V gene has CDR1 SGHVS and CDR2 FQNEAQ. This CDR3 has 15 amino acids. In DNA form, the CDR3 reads TGTGCCAGCAGCGCGCCGGGACAGCTCTATTCACCCCTCCACTTT. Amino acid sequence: CASSAPGQLYSPLHF.

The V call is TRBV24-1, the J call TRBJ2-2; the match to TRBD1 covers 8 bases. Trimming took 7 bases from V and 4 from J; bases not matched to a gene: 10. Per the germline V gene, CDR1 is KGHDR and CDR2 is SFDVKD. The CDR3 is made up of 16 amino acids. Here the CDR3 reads CATSLPRGPGTGELFF. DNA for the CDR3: TGTGCCACCAGCTTACCCAGGGGGCCGGGCACCGGGGAGCTGTTTTTT.

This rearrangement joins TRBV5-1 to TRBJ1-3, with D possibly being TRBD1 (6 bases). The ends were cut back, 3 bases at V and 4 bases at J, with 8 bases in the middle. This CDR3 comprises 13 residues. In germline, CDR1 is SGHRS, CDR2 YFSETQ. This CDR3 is CASSSGQGNTIYF. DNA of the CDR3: TGCGCCAGCAGCTCAGGACAGGGAAACACCATATATTTT. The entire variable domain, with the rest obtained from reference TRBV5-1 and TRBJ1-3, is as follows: KAGVTQTPRYLIKTRGQQVTLSCSPISGHRSVSWYQQTPGQGLQFLFEYFSETQRNKGNFPGRFSGRQFSNSRSEMNVSTLELGDSALYLCASSSGQGNTIYFGEGSWLTVV.